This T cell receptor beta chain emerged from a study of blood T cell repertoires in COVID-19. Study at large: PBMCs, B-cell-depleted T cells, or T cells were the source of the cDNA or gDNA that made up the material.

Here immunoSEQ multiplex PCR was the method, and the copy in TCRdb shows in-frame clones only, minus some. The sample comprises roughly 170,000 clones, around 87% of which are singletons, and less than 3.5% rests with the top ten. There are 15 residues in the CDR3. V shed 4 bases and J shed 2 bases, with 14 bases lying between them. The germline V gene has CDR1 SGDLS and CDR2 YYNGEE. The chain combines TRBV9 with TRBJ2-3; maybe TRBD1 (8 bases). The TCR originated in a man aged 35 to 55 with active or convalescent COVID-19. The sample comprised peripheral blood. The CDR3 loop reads CASSNTGGVTDTQYF. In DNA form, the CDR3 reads TGTGCCAGCAGCAACACAGGGGGGGTCACAGATACGCAGTATTTT.